One and the same sample provided the 3 T cell receptor beta chains below, sequenced in a study of cytotoxic CD8 clonotypes in ibrutinib-treated CLL. Assay used: immunoSEQ multiplex PCR; TCRdb lists only in-frame clones, some missing. In the table there are fewer than 400,000 clones, 67% of which are singletons. The starting material was PBMCs, obtained after 36 months of ibrutinib treatment. The receptors shown here come from a human donor with chronic lymphocytic leukemia.

The chain links TRBV11-2 to TRBJ1-4, with D possibly matching TRBD1 (5 bases). This CDR3 region has 18 residues. The germline V gene has CDR1 SGHAT and CDR2 FQNNGV. The V end lost 0 bases, the J end lost 7 bases, and 21 bases lay between the germline ends. This CDR3 is CASSLEVWRPGVPEKLFF. CDR3 nucleotides: TGTGCCAGCAGCTTAGAAGTATGGCGACCGGGGGTTCCTGAAAAACTGTTTTTT.

The rearrangement joins TRBV5-4 to TRBJ2-1, with TRBD1 matching 7 bases. The length of the CDR3 is 15 residues. Looked up from germline, CDR1 is SGHNT and CDR2 is YYREEE (reference sequence). J was trimmed by 0 bases and V by 3 bases; bases with no gene match: 3. The chain's CDR3 is CASSSGQVSYNEQFF. CDR3 in DNA: TGTGCCAGCAGCTCAGGACAGGTCTCCTACAATGAGCAGTTCTTC.

This clone occurred a few times. This chain links TRBV7-8 with TRBJ2-1, with 7 bases lining up with TRBD1. The CDR3 covers 17 residues. V dropped 2 bases and J dropped 2; count of bases not matched to a gene: 9. From germline, CDR1 is SGHVS and CDR2 FQNEAQ. The DNA of the CDR3 is TGTGCCAGCAGCTTAATCCCCAGGACAGGACCCTACAATGAGCAGTTCTTC. Translated: CASSLIPRTGPYNEQFF.